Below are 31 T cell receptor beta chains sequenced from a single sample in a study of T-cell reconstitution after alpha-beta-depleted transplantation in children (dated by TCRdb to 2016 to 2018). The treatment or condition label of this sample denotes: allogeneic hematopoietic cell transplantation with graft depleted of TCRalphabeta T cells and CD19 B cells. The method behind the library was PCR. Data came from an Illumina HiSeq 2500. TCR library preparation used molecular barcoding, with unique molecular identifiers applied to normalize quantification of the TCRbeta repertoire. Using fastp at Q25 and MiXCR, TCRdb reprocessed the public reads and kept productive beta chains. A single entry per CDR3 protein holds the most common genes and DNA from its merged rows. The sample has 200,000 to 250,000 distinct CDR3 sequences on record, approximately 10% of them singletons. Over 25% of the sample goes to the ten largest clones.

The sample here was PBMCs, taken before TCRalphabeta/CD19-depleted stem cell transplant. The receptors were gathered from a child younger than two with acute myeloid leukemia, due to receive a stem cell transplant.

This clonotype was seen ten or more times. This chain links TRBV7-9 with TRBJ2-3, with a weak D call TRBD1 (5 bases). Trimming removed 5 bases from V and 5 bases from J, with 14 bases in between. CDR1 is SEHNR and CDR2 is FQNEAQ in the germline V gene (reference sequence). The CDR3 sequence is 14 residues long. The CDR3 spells CASSGERGRDTQYF. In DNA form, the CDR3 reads TGTGCCAGCAGCGGGGAAAGGGGTCGAGATACGCAGTATTTT. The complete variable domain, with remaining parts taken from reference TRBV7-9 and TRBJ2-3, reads DTGVSQNPRHKITKRGQNVTFRCDPISEHNRLYWYRQTLGQGPEFLTYFQNEAQLEKSRLLSDRFSAERPKGSFSTLEIQRTEQGDSAMYLCASSGERGRDTQYFGPGTRLTVL.

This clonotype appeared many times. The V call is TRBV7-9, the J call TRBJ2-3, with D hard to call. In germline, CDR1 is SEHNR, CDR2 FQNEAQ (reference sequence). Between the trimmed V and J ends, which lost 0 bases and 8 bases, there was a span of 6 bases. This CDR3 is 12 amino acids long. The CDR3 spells CASSLAQSTQYF. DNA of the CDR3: TGTGCCAGCAGCTTAGCTCAGTCTACGCAGTATTTT.

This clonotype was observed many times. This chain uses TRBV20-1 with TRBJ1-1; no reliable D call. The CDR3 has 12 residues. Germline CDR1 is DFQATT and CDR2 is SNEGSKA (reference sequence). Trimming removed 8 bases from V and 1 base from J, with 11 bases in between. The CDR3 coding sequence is TGCAGTTCCCTCGGCGGGAACACTGAAGCTTTCTTT. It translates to CSSLGGNTEAFF.

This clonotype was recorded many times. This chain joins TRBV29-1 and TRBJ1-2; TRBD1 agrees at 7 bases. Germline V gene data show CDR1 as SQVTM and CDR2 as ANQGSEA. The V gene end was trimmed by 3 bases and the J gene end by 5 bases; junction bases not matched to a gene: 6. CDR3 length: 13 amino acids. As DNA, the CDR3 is TGCAGCGTTGAGGTAGACAGGGAGTATGGCTACACCTTC. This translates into CSVEVDREYGYTF.

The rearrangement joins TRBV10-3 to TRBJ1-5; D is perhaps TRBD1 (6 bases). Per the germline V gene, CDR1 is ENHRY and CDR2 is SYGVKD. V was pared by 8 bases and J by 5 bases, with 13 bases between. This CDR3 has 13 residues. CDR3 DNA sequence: TGTGCCATCCGAACAGGGTTTGATCAGCCCCAGCATTTT. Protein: CAIRTGFDQPQHF.

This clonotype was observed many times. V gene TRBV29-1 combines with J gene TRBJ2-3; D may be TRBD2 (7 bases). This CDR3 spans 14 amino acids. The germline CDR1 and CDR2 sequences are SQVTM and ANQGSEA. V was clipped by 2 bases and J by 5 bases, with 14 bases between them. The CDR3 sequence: CSVEWGGLGDTQYF. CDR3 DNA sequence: TGCAGCGTTGAATGGGGGGGCCTGGGAGATACGCAGTATTTT.

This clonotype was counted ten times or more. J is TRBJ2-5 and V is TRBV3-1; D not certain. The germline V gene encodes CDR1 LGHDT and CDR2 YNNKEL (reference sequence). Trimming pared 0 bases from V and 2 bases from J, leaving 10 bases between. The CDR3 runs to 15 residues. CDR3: CASSQDHRRQETQYF. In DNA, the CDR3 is TGTGCCAGCAGCCAAGATCACAGACGACAAGAGACCCAGTACTTC.

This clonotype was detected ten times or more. The CDR3 reads CASSITAGGTYEQYF. The CDR3 DNA follows: TGTGCCAGTAGTATCACGGCAGGGGGCACCTACGAGCAGTACTTC. The rearrangement joins TRBV19 to TRBJ2-7; 8 bases match TRBD1. The V segment lost 3 bases and the J segment 2 bases; nucleotides outside the gene matches: 6. The V gene's germline CDR1 is LNHDA and CDR2 SQIVND (reference sequence). The CDR3 runs to 15 residues.

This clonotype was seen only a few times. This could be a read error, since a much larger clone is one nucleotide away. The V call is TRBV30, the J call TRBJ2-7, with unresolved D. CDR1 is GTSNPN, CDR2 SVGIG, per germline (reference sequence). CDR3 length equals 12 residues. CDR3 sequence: CARSGTNYEQYF. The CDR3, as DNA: TGTGCCCGGAGTGGTACCAACTACGAGCAGTACTTC.

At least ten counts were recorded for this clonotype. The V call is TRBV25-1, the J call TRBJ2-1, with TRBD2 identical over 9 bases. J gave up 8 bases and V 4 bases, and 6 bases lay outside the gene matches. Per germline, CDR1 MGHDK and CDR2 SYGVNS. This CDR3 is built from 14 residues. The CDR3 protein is CASSGPRTSDEQFF. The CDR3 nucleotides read TGTGCCAGCAGTGGCCCCCGGACTAGCGATGAGCAGTTCTTC. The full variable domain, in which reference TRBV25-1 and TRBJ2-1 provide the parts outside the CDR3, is EADIYQTPRYLVIGTGKKITLECSQTMGHDKMYWYQQDPGMELHLIHYSYGVNSTEKGDLSSESTVSRIRTEHFPLTLESARPSHTSQYLCASSGPRTSDEQFFGPGTRLTVL.

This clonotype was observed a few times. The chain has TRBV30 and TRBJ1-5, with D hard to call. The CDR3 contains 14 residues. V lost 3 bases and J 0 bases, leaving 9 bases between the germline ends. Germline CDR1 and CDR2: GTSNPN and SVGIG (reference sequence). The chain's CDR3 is CAWSAYHSNQPQHF. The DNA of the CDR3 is TGTGCCTGGAGCGCGTATCATAGCAATCAGCCCCAGCATTTT.

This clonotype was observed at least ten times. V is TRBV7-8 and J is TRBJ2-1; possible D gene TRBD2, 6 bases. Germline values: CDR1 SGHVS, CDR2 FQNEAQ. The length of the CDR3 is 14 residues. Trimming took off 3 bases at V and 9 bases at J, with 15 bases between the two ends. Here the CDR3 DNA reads TGTGCCAGCAGCTTGACTAGGGGCGTAGGTGAGCAGTTCTTC. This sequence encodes CASSLTRGVGEQFF.

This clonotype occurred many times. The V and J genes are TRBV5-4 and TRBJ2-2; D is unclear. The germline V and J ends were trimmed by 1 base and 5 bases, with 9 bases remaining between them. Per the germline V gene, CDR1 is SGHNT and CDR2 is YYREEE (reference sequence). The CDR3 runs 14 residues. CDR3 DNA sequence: TGTGCCAGCAGCTTGAAGGAGACAACCGGGGAGCTGTTTTTT. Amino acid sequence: CASSLKETTGELFF.

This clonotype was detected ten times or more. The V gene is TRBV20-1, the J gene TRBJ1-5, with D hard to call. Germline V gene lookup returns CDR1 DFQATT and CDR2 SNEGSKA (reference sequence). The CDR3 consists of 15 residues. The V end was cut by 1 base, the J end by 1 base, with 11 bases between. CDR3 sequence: CSARVGRKSNQPQHF. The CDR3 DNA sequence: TGCAGTGCTAGAGTTGGTCGGAAGAGCAATCAGCCCCAGCATTTT.

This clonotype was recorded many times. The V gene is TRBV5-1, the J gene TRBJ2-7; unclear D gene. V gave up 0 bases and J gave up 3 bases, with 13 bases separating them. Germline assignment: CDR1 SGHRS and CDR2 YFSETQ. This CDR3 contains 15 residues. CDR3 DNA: TGCGCCAGCAGCTTGGCGGTTCCAGGTAACTACGAGCAGTACTTC. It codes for CASSLAVPGNYEQYF.

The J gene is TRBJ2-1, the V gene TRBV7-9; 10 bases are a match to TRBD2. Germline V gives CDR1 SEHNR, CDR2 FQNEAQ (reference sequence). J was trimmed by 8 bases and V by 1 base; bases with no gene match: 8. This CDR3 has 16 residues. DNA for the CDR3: TGTGCCAGCAGCTTAGGCCTAGCGGGAGTGCGCGATGAGCAGTTCTTC. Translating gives CASSLGLAGVRDEQFF.

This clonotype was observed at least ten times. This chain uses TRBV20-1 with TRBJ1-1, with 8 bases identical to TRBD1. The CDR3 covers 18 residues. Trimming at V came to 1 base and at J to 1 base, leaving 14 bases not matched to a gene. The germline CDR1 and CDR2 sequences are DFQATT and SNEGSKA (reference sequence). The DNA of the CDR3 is TGCAGTGCTAGAGTACCCCAAGGACAGGGTATCGCGAACACTGAAGCTTTCTTT. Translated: CSARVPQGQGIANTEAFF.

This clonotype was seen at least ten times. The CDR3, as DNA: TGCAGTTCAACTGGGGGGGATTCCTACGAGCAGTACTTC. This translates into CSSTGGDSYEQYF. The chain recombines TRBV20-1 with TRBJ2-7, with TRBD2 matching over 7 bases. Germline CDR1 DFQATT, CDR2 SNEGSKA (reference sequence). The CDR3 spans 13 residues. Trimming took 8 bases from V and 1 from J; bases not matched to a gene: 8.

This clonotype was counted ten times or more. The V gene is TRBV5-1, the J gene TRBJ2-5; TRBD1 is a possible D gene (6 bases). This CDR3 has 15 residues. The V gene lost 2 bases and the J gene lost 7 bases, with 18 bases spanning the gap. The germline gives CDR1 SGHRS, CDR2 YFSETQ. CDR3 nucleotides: TGCGCCAGCAGCTTAACAGGGTGGGGAGAGGGGACCCAGTACTTC. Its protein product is CASSLTGWGEGTQYF.

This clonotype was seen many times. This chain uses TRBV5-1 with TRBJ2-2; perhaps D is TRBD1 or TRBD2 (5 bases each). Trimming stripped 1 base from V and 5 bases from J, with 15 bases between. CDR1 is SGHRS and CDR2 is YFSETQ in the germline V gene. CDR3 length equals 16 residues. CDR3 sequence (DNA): TGCGCCAGCAGCTTGAACCCAACTGGGGGAACCGGGGAGCTGTTTTTT. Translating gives CASSLNPTGGTGELFF.

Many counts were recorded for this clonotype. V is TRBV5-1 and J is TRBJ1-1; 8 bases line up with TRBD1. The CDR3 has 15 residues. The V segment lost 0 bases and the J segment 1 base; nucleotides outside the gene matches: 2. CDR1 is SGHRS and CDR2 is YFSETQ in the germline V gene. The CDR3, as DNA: TGCGCCAGCAGCTTGGCTGGGACAGGGAACACTGAAGCTTTCTTT. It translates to CASSLAGTGNTEAFF.

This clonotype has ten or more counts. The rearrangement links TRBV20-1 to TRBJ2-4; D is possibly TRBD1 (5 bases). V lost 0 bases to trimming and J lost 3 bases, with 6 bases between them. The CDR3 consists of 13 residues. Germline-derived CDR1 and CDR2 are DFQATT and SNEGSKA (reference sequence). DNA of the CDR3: TGCAGTGCTAGAGAAGGGGACAAAAACATTCAGTACTTC. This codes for CSAREGDKNIQYF.

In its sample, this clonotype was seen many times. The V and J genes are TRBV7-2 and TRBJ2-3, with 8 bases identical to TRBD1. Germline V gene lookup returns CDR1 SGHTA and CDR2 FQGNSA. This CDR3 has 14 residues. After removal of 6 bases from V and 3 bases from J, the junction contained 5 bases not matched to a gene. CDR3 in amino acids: CASRRRQGTDTQYF. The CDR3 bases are TGTGCCAGCAGACGTCGACAGGGGACAGATACGCAGTATTTT.

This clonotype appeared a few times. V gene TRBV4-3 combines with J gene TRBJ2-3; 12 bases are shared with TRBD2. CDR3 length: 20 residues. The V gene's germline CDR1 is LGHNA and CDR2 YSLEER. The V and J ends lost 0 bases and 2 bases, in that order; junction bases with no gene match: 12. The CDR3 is CASSQERTSGKLQVTDTQYF. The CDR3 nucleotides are TGCGCCAGCAGCCAAGAAAGGACTAGCGGGAAGCTCCAAGTCACAGATACGCAGTATTTT.

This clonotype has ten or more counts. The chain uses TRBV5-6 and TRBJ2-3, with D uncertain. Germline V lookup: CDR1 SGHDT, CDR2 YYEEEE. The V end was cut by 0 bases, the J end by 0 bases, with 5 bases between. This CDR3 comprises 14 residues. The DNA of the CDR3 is TGTGCCAGCAGCTTGGACTACAGCACAGATACGCAGTATTTT. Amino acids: CASSLDYSTDTQYF.

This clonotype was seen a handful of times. The CDR3 reads CASSLIQSTDTQYF. In DNA form, the CDR3 reads TGCGCCAGCAGCTTGATACAGAGCACAGATACGCAGTATTTT. V and J are TRBV5-1 and TRBJ2-3; D uncertain. The germline CDR1 and CDR2 sequences are SGHRS and YFSETQ. V was trimmed by 1 base and J by 0 bases, leaving 6 bases between them. The CDR3 covers 14 residues. Full variable domain (outside the CDR3, taken from reference TRBV5-1 and TRBJ2-3): KAGVTQTPRYLIKTRGQQVTLSCSPISGHRSVSWYQQTPGQGLQFLFEYFSETQRNKGNFPGRFSGRQFSNSRSEMNVSTLELGDSALYLCASSLIQSTDTQYFGPGTRLTVL.

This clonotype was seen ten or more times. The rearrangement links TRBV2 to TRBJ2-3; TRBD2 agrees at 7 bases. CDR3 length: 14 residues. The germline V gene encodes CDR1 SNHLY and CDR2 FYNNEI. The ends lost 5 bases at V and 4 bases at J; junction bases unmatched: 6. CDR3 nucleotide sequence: TGTGCCAGCAGTCGACTAGCAAAGGCAGATACGCAGTATTTT. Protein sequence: CASSRLAKADTQYF.

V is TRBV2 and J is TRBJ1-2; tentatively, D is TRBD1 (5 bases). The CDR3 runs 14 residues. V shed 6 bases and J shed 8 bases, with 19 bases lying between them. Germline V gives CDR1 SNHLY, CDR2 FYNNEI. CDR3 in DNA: TGTGCCAGCAGGATGGACGGGGCTAGTGGAGGCTACACCTTC. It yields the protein CASRMDGASGGYTF.

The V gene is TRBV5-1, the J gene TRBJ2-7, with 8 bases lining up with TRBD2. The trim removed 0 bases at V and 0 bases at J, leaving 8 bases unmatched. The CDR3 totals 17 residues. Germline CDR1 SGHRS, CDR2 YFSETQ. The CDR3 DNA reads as TGCGCCAGCAGCTTGGGTGGGTGGAGCGGGAGCTCCTACGAGCAGTACTTC. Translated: CASSLGGWSGSSYEQYF.

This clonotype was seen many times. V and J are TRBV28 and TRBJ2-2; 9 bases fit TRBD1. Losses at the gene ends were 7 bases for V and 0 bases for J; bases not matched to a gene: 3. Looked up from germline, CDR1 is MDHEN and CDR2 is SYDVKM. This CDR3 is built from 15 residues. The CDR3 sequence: CASTTGGANTGELFF. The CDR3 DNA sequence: TGTGCCAGCACCACAGGGGGCGCGAACACCGGGGAGCTGTTTTTT.

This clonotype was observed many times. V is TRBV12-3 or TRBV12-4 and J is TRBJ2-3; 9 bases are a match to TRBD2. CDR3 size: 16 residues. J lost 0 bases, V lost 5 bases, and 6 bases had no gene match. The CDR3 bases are TGTGCCAGCAGTACCCAGCGGGGGGCCAGCACAGATACGCAGTATTTT. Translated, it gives CASSTQRGASTDTQYF.